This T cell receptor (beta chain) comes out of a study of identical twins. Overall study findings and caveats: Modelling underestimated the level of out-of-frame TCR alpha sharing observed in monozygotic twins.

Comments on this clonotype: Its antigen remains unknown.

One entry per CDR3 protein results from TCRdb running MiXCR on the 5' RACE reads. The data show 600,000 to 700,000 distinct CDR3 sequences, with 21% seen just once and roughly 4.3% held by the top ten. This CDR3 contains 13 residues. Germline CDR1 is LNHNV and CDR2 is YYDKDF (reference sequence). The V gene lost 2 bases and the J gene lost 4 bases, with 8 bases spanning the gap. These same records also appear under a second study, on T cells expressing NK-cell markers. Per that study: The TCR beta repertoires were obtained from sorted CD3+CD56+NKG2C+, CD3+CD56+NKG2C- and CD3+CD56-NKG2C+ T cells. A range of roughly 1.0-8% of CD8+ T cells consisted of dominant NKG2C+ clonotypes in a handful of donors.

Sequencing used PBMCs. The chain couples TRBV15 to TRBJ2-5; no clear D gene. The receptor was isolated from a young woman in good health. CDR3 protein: CATSRIIGETQYF. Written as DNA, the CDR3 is TGTGCCACCAGCAGAATAATCGGAGAGACCCAGTACTTC.